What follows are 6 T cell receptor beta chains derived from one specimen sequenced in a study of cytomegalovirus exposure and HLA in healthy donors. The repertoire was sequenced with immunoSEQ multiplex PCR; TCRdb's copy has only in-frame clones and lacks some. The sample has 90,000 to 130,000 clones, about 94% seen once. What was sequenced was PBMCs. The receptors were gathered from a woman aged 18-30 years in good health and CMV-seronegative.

This CDR3 is CASSRLGQPPHEQFF. As DNA, the CDR3 is TGTGCCAGCTCACGTCTTGGACAGCCCCCTCATGAGCAGTTCTTC. V is TRBV18 and J is TRBJ2-1, with TRBD1 as a possible D gene (6 bases). CDR1 is KGHSH and CDR2 is LQKENI in the germline V gene. V lost 4 bases to trimming and J lost 8 bases, with 18 bases between them. The CDR3 covers 15 residues.

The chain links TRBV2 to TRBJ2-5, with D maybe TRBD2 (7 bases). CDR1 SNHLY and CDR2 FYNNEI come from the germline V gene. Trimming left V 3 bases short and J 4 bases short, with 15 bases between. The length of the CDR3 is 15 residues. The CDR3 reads CASSDQQGGRETQYF. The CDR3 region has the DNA TGTGCCAGCAGTGACCAACAGGGAGGGCGAGAGACCCAGTACTTC.

The CDR3 loop is CASSPGFITDTQYF. The CDR3, as DNA: TGCGCCAGCAGCCCAGGTTTCATCACAGATACGCAGTATTTT. The chain combines TRBV5-1 with TRBJ2-3; no firm D call. Trimming took 4 bases from V and 2 from J, leaving 11 bases between them. The germline V gene has CDR1 SGHRS and CDR2 YFSETQ. This CDR3 is 14 amino acids long.

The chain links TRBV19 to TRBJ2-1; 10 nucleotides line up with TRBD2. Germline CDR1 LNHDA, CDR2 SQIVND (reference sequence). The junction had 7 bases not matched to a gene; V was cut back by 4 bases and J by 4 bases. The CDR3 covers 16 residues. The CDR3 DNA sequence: TGTGCCAGTAGTACAATAGCGGGGGGAGTTTACAATGAGCAGTTCTTC. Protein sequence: CASSTIAGGVYNEQFF.

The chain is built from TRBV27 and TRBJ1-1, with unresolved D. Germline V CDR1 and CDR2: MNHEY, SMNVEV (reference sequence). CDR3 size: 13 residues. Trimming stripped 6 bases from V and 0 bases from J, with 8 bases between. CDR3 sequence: CASRPYMNTEAFF. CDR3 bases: TGTGCCAGCAGACCATACATGAACACTGAAGCTTTCTTT.

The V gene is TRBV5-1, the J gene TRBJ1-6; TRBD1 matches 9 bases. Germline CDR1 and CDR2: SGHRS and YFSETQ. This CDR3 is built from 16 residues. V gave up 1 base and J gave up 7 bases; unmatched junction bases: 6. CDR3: CASSLTGGAGNSPLHF. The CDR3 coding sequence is TGCGCCAGCAGCTTGACAGGGGGCGCCGGAAATTCACCCCTCCACTTT.